The sequence of this T cell receptor (beta chain) was determined in a study of T cell repertoires in cytomegalovirus infection. The wider study: Use of recently identified HLA-C-restricted and well-studied HLA-B-restricted CMV epitopes was part of the study. It was the public TCR beta signatures that indicated both CMV infection and matching HLA type.

V was clipped by 2 bases and J by 6 bases; unmatched bases: 11. The CDR3 is made up of 16 amino acids. CDR1 is SGHTA and CDR2 is FQGNSA in the germline V gene. Study-wide points: Across the ex vivo response, the dominant clonotypes were HLA-C-restricted CMV-specific TCR beta clonotypes.

A single record per CDR3 protein comes from TCRdb applying MiXCR to the reads. The table lists 750,000 to 900,000 distinct CDR3 sequences, about 29% of them singletons. This clonotype appeared many times. Its antigen is unidentified. The receptor comes from a human donor in good health (CMV status not recorded). Some clones in this sample may be carry-over from other donors' samples. The sample here was cultured CD8+ T cells from PBMCs, taken from culture after CMV antigen stimulation. The chain combines TRBV7-2 with TRBJ2-3; 7 bases map to TRBD2. Written as DNA, the CDR3 is TGTGCCAGCAGCTTACGGGGGGAGTACCCCCCGGATACGCAGTATTTT. It is translated as CASSLRGEYPPDTQYF.